This TCR beta chain was obtained from a study of blood T cells in healthy people across ages. Overall study: About one barcoded beta molecule per two T cells came from capture by template switching. Overall study findings and caveats: A roughly linear fall in TCR beta diversity per million T cells was seen with increasing age.

PCR was performed a second time for about 6 to 12 cycles using a sample-barcoded 5' primer and a J-beta primer mix. Individual samples furnished no less than 2.5 million CDR3-containing paired-end reads apiece. TCRdb reprocessed the 5' RACE reads with MiXCR, giving one entry per CDR3 protein. The table records around 1.5 million distinct CDR3 sequences, 30% to 40% of them present only once. Every donor gave 8 to 10 milliliters of peripheral blood. As to this clonotype: Its specificity is not known.

Sequenced input: blood. The sequence came from a woman in her 30s in good health.

Here the CDR3 reads CSARAYDRGRTEAFF. The CDR3 coding sequence is TGCAGTGCTAGGGCATATGACAGGGGGCGGACTGAAGCTTTCTTT. The chain joins TRBV20-1 to TRBJ1-1; 10 nucleotides align to TRBD1. This CDR3 contains 15 residues. CDR1 is DFQATT, CDR2 SNEGSKA, per germline (reference sequence). The V segment lost 3 bases and the J segment 5 bases; nucleotides outside the gene matches: 9.